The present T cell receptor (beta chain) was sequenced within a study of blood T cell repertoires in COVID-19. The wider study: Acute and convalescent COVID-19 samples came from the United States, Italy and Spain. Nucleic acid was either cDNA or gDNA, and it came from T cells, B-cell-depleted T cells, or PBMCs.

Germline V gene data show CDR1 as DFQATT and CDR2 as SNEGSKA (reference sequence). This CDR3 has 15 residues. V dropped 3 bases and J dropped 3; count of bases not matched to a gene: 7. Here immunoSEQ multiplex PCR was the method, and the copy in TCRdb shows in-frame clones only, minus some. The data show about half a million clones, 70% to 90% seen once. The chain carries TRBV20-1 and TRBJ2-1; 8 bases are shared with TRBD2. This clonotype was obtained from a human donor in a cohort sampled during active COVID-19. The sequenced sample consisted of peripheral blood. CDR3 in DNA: TGCAGTGCTAGTCGTAGCGGGGACTACTACAATGAGCAGTTCTTC. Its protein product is CSASRSGDYYNEQFF.